This T cell receptor beta chain originates from a study of CD8+CD57+ T cells in acquired aplastic anemia. Study-level information: Among healthy donors, CD4+ cells averaged around 11 million reads.

The TCR beta profiling, which covered VDJ combination and CDR3 sequence, was carried out using genomic DNA as the template. TCRdb used MiXCR to reprocess the reads, holding one entry per CDR3 protein. The sample lists about 68,000 distinct CDR3 sequences, 54% occurring once. CDR3 length: 12 amino acids. The germline V and J ends were trimmed by 3 bases and 8 bases, with 10 bases remaining between them. This receptor was identified in a human donor in good health, serving as a control. The specimen was sorted CD4+, CD8+, or CD8+CD57+ T cells (not recorded which) from PBMCs. The rearrangement links TRBV12-3 or TRBV12-4 to TRBJ1-2; D is unclear. The CDR3 sequence is CASSLETYGYTF. The CDR3 coding sequence is TGTGCCAGCAGTTTGGAGACCTACGGCTACACCTTC.